A selection of T cell receptor beta chains follows, all from one sample in a study of Graves' ophthalmopathy and Graves' hyperthyroidism. One entry per CDR3 protein, called by TCRdb with MiXCR from the multiplex PCR reads. The sample lists approximately 1.2 million distinct CDR3 sequences; about two fifths were seen once. Sequenced input: peripheral blood or thyroid tissue (not recorded which). The source of these receptors is an adult man with Graves' hyperthyroidism. CDR3s include the opening cysteine and the closing phenylalanine or tryptophan. D genes are given only for firm matches. The size field is filled for only some rows; it gives once, few, many or a size class.

CDR3nt: TGTGCCATCCGGGTAACCGGGACTACCCTTAAGTCTGGAAACACCATATATTTT
CDR3aa: CAIRVTGTTLKSGNTIYF
d_gene: -
v_gene: TRBV10-3
abundance: -
j_gene: TRBJ1-3

CDR3nt: TGTGCCAGCAGCGGAGGCAAGAGCGGGACTGGAAAAGCCGAGCAGTACTTC
CDR3aa: CASSGGKSGTGKAEQYF
d_gene: TRBD2
v_gene: TRBV7-9
abundance: many
j_gene: TRBJ2-7

CDR3nt: TGTGCCAGCAGCCCGATGGAGGAGACCCAGTACTTC
CDR3aa: CASSPMEETQYF
d_gene: -
v_gene: TRBV12-3/TRBV12-4
abundance: -
j_gene: TRBJ2-5

CDR3nt: TGCAGCAGTGAGGCCCCCGGGGCCTACTACGAGCAGTACTTC
CDR3aa: CSSEAPGAYYEQYF
d_gene: -
v_gene: TRBV29-1
abundance: -
j_gene: TRBJ2-7

CDR3nt: TGTGCCAGCTCACCTAGGGTAGCGGGGTCCTACGAGCAGTACTTC
CDR3aa: CASSPRVAGSYEQYF
d_gene: TRBD2
v_gene: TRBV18
abundance: -
j_gene: TRBJ2-7

CDR3nt: TGTGCCAGCAGCCAAGATAGCCCGATGCTGGACTTC
CDR3aa: CASSQDSPMLDF
d_gene: -
v_gene: TRBV3-1
abundance: -
j_gene: TRBJ2-7

CDR3nt: TGTGCCAGCAGTTACTCGGAGGGTTCTGGAAACACCATATATTTT
CDR3aa: CASSYSEGSGNTIYF
d_gene: -
v_gene: TRBV6-5
abundance: many
j_gene: TRBJ1-3

CDR3nt: TGCAGCGTTGAAGAGGTTGACAGGGTGGGGACCCAGTACTTC
CDR3aa: CSVEEVDRVGTQYF
d_gene: TRBD1
v_gene: TRBV29-1
abundance: -
j_gene: TRBJ2-5

CDR3nt: TGTGCCAGCAGCCAAGCCCGCTACCAGCCCCAGCATTTT
CDR3aa: CASSQARYQPQHF
d_gene: -
v_gene: TRBV3-1
abundance: -
j_gene: TRBJ1-5

CDR3nt: TGCAGCGTTGTGGGACAGGGTGGGACCACTGGGGAGCTGTTTTTT
CDR3aa: CSVVGQGGTTGELFF
d_gene: TRBD1
v_gene: TRBV29-1
abundance: -
j_gene: TRBJ2-2

CDR3nt: TGTGCCAGCAGCTTAGGGGACCGGGACAGGAGCTACGAGCAGTACTTC
CDR3aa: CASSLGDRDRSYEQYF
d_gene: TRBD1
v_gene: TRBV7-2
abundance: -
j_gene: TRBJ2-7

CDR3nt: TGCGCCAGCAGCCAAGATAAGAGCGCGATGAATGAAAAACTGTTTTTT
CDR3aa: CASSQDKSAMNEKLFF
d_gene: -
v_gene: TRBV4-1
abundance: -
j_gene: TRBJ1-4

CDR3nt: TGTGCCATCAGTGGATCTAGCGGGTACCAAGAGACCCAGTACTTC
CDR3aa: CAISGSSGYQETQYF
d_gene: TRBD2
v_gene: TRBV10-3
abundance: -
j_gene: TRBJ2-5

CDR3nt: TGTGCCAGCAGCTTAGTGGGATCCTATGGCTACACCTTC
CDR3aa: CASSLVGSYGYTF
d_gene: -
v_gene: TRBV7-9
abundance: many
j_gene: TRBJ1-2

CDR3nt: TGTGCCAGCAAGCAGGGGATGGTCACTGAAGCTTTCTTT
CDR3aa: CASKQGMVTEAFF
d_gene: -
v_gene: TRBV10-2
abundance: few
j_gene: TRBJ1-1